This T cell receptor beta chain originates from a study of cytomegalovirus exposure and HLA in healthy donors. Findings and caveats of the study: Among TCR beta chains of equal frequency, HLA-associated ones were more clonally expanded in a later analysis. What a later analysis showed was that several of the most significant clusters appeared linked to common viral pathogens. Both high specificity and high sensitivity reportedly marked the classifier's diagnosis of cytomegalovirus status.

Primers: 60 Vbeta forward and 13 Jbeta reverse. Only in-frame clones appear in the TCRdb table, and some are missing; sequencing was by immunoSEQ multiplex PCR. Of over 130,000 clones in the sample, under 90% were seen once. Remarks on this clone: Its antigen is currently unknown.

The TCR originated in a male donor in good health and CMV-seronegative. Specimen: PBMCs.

This chain's CDR3 is CASSFTTGGYHEQYF. CDR3 sequence (DNA): TGTGCCAGCAGTTTTACGACAGGGGGCTATCACGAGCAGTACTTC. The chain is built from TRBV28 and TRBJ2-7; 10 bases line up with TRBD1. The CDR3 sequence is 15 residues long. V gave up 3 bases and J gave up 5 bases; unmatched junction bases: 7. CDR1 is MDHEN, CDR2 SYDVKM, per germline.